The clone carrying this T cell receptor beta chain was found a few times. Germline-derived CDR1 and CDR2 are ENHRY and SYGVKD. Deletions cut 10 bases from V and 7 bases from J, with 26 bases between. This CDR3 has 15 amino acids. The record originates from a study of blood T cell repertoires in COVID-19. About the study: Donors in the United States, Italy and Spain gave samples during acute or convalescent COVID-19.

Source study methods: Estimates of nucleated cell counts were drawn from the amplification of reference gene primers. Profiling relied on immunoSEQ multiplex PCR, and the TCRdb table lists in-frame clones only, not all of them. V and J calls plus clone size are reproduced from that table; the DNA served to infer D and trimming. The sample has some 150,000 clones; 80% are singletons. The chain combines TRBV10-3 with TRBJ2-7; perhaps TRBD2 as D (7 bases). Sequenced input: peripheral blood. The clonotype originates from a man aged 55 to 70 with active or convalescent COVID-19. CDR3 sequence (DNA): TGTGCCACGGGGGCGGGGGACGGGTGGTCTAGGGAGCAGTACTTC. Its protein is CATGAGDGWSREQYF.